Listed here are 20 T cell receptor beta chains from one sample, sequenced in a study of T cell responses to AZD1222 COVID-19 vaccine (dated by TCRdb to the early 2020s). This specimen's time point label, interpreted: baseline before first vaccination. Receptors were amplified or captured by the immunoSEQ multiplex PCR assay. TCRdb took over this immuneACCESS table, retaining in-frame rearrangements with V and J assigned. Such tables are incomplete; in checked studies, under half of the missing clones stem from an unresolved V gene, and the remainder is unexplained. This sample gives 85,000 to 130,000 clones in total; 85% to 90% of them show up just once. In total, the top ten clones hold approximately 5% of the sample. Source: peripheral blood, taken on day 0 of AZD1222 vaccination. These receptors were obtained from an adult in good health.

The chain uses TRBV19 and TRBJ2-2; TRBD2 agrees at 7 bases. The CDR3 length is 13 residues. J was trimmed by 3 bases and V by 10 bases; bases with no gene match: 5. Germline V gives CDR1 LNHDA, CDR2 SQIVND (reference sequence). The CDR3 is CATGRGDTGELFF. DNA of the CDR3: TGTGCCACGGGCCGGGGGGACACCGGGGAGCTGTTTTTT.

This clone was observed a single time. The CDR3 is CASGNLGNYGYTF. CDR3 coding DNA: TGTGCCAGCGGGAACCTGGGGAACTATGGCTACACCTTC. The gene calls are TRBV28 and TRBJ1-2; no clear D gene. Germline V gives CDR1 MDHEN, CDR2 SYDVKM. The CDR3 runs 13 residues. Trimming took 8 bases from V and 2 from J, leaving 12 bases between them.

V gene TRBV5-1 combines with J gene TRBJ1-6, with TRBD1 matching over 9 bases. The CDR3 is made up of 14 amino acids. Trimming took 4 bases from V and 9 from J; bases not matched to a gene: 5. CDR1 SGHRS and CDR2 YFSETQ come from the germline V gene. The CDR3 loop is CASSETGGSSPLHF. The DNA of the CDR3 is TGCGCCAGCAGCGAAACAGGGGGCAGTTCACCCCTCCACTTT.

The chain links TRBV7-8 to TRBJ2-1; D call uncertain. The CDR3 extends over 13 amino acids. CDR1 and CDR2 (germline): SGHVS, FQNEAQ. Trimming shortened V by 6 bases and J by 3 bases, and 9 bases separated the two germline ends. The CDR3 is CASSGDRYNEQFF. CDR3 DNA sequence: TGTGCCAGCAGTGGAGACCGCTACAATGAGCAGTTCTTC.

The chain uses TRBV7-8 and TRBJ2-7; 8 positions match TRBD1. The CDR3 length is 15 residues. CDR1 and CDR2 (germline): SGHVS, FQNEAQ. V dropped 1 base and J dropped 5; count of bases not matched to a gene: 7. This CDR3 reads CASSLGSGGVNEQYF. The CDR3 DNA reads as TGTGCCAGCAGCTTAGGTTCAGGGGGCGTAAACGAGCAGTACTTC.

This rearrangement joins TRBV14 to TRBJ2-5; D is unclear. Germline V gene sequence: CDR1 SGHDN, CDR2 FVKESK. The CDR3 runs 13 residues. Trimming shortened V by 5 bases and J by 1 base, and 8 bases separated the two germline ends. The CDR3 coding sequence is TGTGCCAGCAGCAGTGGGGTCCAAGAGACCCAGTACTTC. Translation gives CASSSGVQETQYF.

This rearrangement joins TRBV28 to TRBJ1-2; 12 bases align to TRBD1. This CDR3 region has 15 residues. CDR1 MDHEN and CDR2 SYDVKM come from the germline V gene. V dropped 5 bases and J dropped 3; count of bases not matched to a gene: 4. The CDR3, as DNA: TGTGCCAGCAGTGCCGGGACAGGGGGCGACTATGGCTACACCTTC. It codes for CASSAGTGGDYGYTF.

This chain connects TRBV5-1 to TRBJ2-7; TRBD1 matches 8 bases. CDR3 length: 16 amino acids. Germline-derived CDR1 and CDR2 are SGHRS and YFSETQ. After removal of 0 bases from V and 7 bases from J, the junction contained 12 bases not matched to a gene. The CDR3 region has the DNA TGCGCCAGCAGCTTGGCTCCCACCGGGACAGGCGGTGAGCAGTACTTC. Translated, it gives CASSLAPTGTGGEQYF.

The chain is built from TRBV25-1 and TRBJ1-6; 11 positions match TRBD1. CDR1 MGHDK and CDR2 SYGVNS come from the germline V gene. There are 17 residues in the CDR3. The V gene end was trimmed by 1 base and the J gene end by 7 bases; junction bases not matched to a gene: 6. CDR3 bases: TGTGCCAGCAGTGAATCGTCGTGGACAGGGGGCAATTCACCCCTCCACTTT. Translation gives CASSESSWTGGNSPLHF.

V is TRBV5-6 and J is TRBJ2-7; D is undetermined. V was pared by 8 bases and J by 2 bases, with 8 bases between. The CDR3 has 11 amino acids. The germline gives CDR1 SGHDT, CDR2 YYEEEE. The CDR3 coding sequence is TGTGCCAGGGATACCCCCTACGAGCAGTACTTC. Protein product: CARDTPYEQYF.

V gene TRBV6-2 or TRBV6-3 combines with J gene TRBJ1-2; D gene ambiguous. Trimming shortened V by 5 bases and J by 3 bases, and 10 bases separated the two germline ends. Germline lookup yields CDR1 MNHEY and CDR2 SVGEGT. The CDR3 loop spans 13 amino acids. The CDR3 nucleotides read TGTGCCAGCAGTCCCGCTGGTCACTATGGCTACACCTTC. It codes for CASSPAGHYGYTF.

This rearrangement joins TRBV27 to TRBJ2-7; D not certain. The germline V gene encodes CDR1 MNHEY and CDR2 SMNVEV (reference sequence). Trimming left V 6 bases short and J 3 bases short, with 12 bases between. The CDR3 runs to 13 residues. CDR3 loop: CASRKTRNYEQYF. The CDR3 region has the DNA TGTGCCAGCAGAAAGACAAGGAACTACGAGCAGTACTTC.

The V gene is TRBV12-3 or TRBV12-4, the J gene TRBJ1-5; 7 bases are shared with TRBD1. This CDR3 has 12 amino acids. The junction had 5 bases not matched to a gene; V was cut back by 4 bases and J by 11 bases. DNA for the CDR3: TGTGCCAGCAGTTCCGCGGGACAGTCCCAGCATTTT. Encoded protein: CASSSAGQSQHF.

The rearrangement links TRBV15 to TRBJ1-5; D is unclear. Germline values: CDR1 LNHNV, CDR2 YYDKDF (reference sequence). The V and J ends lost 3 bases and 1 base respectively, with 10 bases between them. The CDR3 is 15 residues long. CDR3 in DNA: TGTGCCACCAGCAGCTTTATGACAAGCAATCAGCCCCAGCATTTT. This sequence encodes CATSSFMTSNQPQHF. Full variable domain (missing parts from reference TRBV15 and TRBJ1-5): DAMVIQNPRYQVTQFGKPVTLSCSQTLNHNVMYWYQQKSSQAPKLLFHYYDKDFNNEADTPDNFQSRRPNTSFCFLDIRSPGLGDTAMYLCATSSFMTSNQPQHFGDGTRLSIL.

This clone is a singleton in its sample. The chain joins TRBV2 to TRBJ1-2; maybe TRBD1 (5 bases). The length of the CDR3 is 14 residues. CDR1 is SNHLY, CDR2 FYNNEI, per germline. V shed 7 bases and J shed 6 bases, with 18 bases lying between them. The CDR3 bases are TGTGCCAGCAACAGGCTCCGAGAGGGGCATGGCTACACCTTC. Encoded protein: CASNRLREGHGYTF.

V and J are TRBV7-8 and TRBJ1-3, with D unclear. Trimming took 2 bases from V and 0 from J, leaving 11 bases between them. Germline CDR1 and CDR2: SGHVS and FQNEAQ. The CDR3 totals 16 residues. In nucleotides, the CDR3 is TGTGCCAGCAGCTTACTCTCTCCAGCCTCTGGAAACACCATATATTTT. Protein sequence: CASSLLSPASGNTIYF.

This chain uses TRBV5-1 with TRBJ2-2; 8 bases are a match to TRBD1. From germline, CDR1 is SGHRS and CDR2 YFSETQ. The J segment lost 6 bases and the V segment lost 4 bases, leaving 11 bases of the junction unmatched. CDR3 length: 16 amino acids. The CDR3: CASSRTTGVEAGELFF. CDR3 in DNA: TGCGCCAGCAGCCGAACGACAGGGGTAGAGGCCGGGGAGCTGTTTTTT. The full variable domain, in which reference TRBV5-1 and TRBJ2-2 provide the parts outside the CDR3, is KAGVTQTPRYLIKTRGQQVTLSCSPISGHRSVSWYQQTPGQGLQFLFEYFSETQRNKGNFPGRFSGRQFSNSRSEMNVSTLELGDSALYLCASSRTTGVEAGELFFGEGSRLTVL.

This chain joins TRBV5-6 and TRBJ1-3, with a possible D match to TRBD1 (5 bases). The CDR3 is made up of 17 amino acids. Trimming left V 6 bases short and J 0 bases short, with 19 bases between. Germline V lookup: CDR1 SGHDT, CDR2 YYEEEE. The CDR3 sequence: CASTQRGRESSGNTIYF. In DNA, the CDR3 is TGTGCCAGCACCCAGAGGGGCAGGGAGAGCTCTGGAAACACCATATATTTT.

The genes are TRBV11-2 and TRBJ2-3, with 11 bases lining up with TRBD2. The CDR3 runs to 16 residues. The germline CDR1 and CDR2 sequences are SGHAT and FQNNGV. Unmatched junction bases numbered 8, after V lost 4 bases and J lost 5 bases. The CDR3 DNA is TGTGCCAGCAGCTCCAGGACTAGCGGGTTTATAGATACGCAGTATTTT. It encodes CASSSRTSGFIDTQYF.

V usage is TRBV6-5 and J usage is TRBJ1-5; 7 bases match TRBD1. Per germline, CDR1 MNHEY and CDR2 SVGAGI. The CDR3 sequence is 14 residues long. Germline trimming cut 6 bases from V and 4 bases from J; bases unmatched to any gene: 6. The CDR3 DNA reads TGTGCCAGCAGCGCGCAGGGGGGGAATCAGCCCCAGCATTTT. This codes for CASSAQGGNQPQHF.